One and the same sample provided the 30 T cell receptor beta chains below, sequenced in a study of T cells in Graves' hyperthyroidism and ophthalmopathy. RNA transcripts gave rise to amplified TCR beta CDR3 regions. A first-round RT-PCR of the TCR CDR3 used the HTBI primer set. MiXCR, applied by TCRdb to the multiplex PCR reads, yields one record per CDR3 protein. Counted here are approximately 560,000 distinct CDR3 sequences, under 60% occurring once; the ten biggest clones make up 8.2%. Specimen: peripheral blood or thyroid tissue (not recorded which). These receptors all stem from a woman under 30 with Graves' hyperthyroidism.

The table lists this clonotype with a few counts. The chain recombines TRBV2 with TRBJ2-7; 13 bases match TRBD2. V dropped 5 bases and J dropped 3; count of bases not matched to a gene: 4. The CDR3 is made up of 15 amino acids. Looked up from germline, CDR1 is SNHLY and CDR2 is FYNNEI. The CDR3 loop is CASSPGTSGNYEQYF. In DNA, the CDR3 is TGTGCCAGCAGTCCCGGGACTAGCGGGAACTACGAGCAGTACTTC.

V and J are TRBV2 and TRBJ1-1, with D unresolved. The CDR3 runs 13 residues. The V end was cut by 8 bases, the J end by 4 bases, with 14 bases between. CDR1 and CDR2 from the germline V gene are SNHLY and FYNNEI. CDR3 residues: CASHQGISTEAFF. CDR3 DNA: TGTGCCAGCCACCAAGGGATTTCCACTGAAGCTTTCTTT.

Only a few counts were recorded for this clonotype. The rearrangement uses TRBV5-1 and TRBJ1-6, with D unresolved. Germline V CDR1 and CDR2: SGHRS, YFSETQ. V lost 2 bases and J 6 bases, leaving 15 bases between the germline ends. The CDR3 runs 16 residues. DNA for the CDR3: TGCGCCAGCAGCTTTTATGCGCCCGCGGGTAATTCACCCCTCCACTTT. It translates to CASSFYAPAGNSPLHF. The complete variable domain, with remaining parts taken from reference TRBV5-1 and TRBJ1-6, reads KAGVTQTPRYLIKTRGQQVTLSCSPISGHRSVSWYQQTPGQGLQFLFEYFSETQRNKGNFPGRFSGRQFSNSRSEMNVSTLELGDSALYLCASSFYAPAGNSPLHFGNGTRLTVT.

This clonotype was observed a few times. The chain carries TRBV7-2 and TRBJ1-1; D perhaps matches TRBD1 (5 bases). CDR1 and CDR2 (germline): SGHTA, FQGNSA. CDR3 length: 14 amino acids. The V and J ends lost 8 bases and 3 bases respectively, with 16 bases between them. DNA of the CDR3: TGTGCCAGCTGTCCAATATGGGGCGACACTGAAGCTTTCTTT. Protein sequence: CASCPIWGDTEAFF.

This chain connects TRBV12-3 or TRBV12-4 to TRBJ1-1; 7 bases align to TRBD1. Trimming took 2 bases from V and 3 from J; bases not matched to a gene: 6. CDR3 length equals 15 residues. The CDR3 loop is CASSLSGGGDTEAFF. CDR3 DNA: TGTGCCAGCAGTTTATCAGGGGGTGGGGACACTGAAGCTTTCTTT.

The V and J genes are TRBV11-1 and TRBJ2-1; D is uncertain. CDR1 is SGHAT, CDR2 FQDESV, per germline (reference sequence). CDR3 length equals 12 residues. The V gene lost 2 bases and the J gene lost 10 bases, with 9 bases spanning the gap. The CDR3 nucleotides are TGTGCCAGCAGCTTATTGGGCGAAGAGCAGTTCTTC. The encoded protein is CASSLLGEEQFF.

Of note for this clonotype: Germline is not matched at one junction end, which may reflect a read error. The chain combines TRBV7-2 with TRBJ2-7; 13 positions match TRBD2. CDR3 length: 14 amino acids. CDR1 SGHTA and CDR2 FQGNSA come from the germline V gene. CDR3 protein: CASGTSGVTGELYF. The CDR3 nucleotides are TGTGCCAGCGGGACTAGCGGGGTCACCGGGGAGCTGTACTTC.

The chain carries TRBV6-5 and TRBJ1-4, with no clear D. Germline CDR1 is MNHEY and CDR2 is SVGAGI. This CDR3 contains 16 residues. V lost 0 bases, J lost 8 bases, and 16 bases lay in between. CDR3 protein: CASSYSRANTGEKLFF. In DNA form, the CDR3 reads TGTGCCAGCAGTTACTCGCGGGCAAACACCGGGGAAAAACTGTTTTTT.

The chain links TRBV24-1 to TRBJ2-5, with 11 bases matching TRBD1. This CDR3 has 15 residues. The V gene end was trimmed by 4 bases and the J gene end by 4 bases; junction bases not matched to a gene: 4. Germline V lookup: CDR1 KGHDR, CDR2 SFDVKD. The CDR3: CATSDQGTGGETQYF. As DNA, the CDR3 is TGTGCCACCAGTGACCAAGGGACAGGGGGAGAGACCCAGTACTTC.

The chain couples TRBV6-2 or TRBV6-3 to TRBJ2-3; 10 bases line up with TRBD2. Germline-derived CDR1 and CDR2 are MNHEY and SVGEGT. The CDR3 contains 15 residues. V lost 10 bases and J lost 0; bases outside the gene matches: 7. The DNA of the CDR3 is TGTGCCACCACACCGGGACTAGCGAGCACAGATACGCAGTATTTT. Protein product: CATTPGLASTDTQYF.

This clonotype showed up just a few times. The J gene is TRBJ1-1, the V gene TRBV7-9; D may be TRBD1 (5 bases). CDR1 and CDR2 from the germline V gene are SEHNR and FQNEAQ (reference sequence). The CDR3 totals 14 residues. Between the trimmed V and J ends, which lost 5 bases and 6 bases, there was a span of 16 bases. CDR3 nucleotides: TGTGCCAGCAGCGGGGCGGTGGGCGCCGCTGAAGCTTTCTTT. Protein sequence: CASSGAVGAAEAFF.

A remark on this clonotype: The junction departs from the called germline gene at one end, perhaps through a read error. The chain uses TRBV12-3 or TRBV12-4 and TRBJ1-2; 9 bases fit TRBD1. This CDR3 has 14 amino acids. CDR3 protein: CASSLAGTGIGCTF. CDR3 coding DNA: TGTGCCAGCAGTTTAGCCGGGACAGGGATTGGCTGCACCTTC.

The V call is TRBV20-1, the J call TRBJ1-5, with D hard to call. This CDR3 comprises 13 residues. V lost 3 bases to trimming and J lost 11 bases, with 17 bases between them. Per the germline V gene, CDR1 is DFQATT and CDR2 is SNEGSKA (reference sequence). The CDR3 is CSARAALGRAQHF. In nucleotides, the CDR3 is TGCAGTGCTAGGGCCGCCTTAGGGAGGGCCCAGCATTTT.

In its sample, this clonotype was seen a few times. This chain links TRBV5-1 with TRBJ1-2, with 9 bases matching TRBD1. The germline CDR1 and CDR2 sequences are SGHRS and YFSETQ. Losses at the gene ends were 3 bases for V and 8 bases for J; bases not matched to a gene: 8. This CDR3 comprises 14 residues. CDR3 sequence (DNA): TGCGCCAGCAGCTACAGGACAGGGGATGAGGGCTACACCTTC. Amino acid sequence: CASSYRTGDEGYTF. Variable domain in full (rest from reference TRBV5-1 and TRBJ1-2): KAGVTQTPRYLIKTRGQQVTLSCSPISGHRSVSWYQQTPGQGLQFLFEYFSETQRNKGNFPGRFSGRQFSNSRSEMNVSTLELGDSALYLCASSYRTGDEGYTFGSGTRLTVV.

The chain joins TRBV12-3 or TRBV12-4 to TRBJ1-2; D is undetermined. V dropped 4 bases and J dropped 3 bases, with 9 bases sitting between them. This CDR3 region has 13 residues. For the CDR3, the DNA is TGTGCCAGCAGTTACTTTGCTGACTATGGCTACACCTTC. Encoded protein: CASSYFADYGYTF.

The chain couples TRBV7-9 to TRBJ1-1, with TRBD1 matching 10 bases. Germline CDR1 is SEHNR and CDR2 is FQNEAQ (reference sequence). J was trimmed by 5 bases and V by 5 bases; bases with no gene match: 8. The CDR3 is 15 residues long. The CDR3 loop reads CASSTRQGAWTEAFF. The CDR3, as DNA: TGTGCCAGCAGCACCCGACAGGGGGCATGGACTGAAGCTTTCTTT.

This clonotype appeared a few times. This rearrangement joins TRBV6-5 to TRBJ1-1, with 7 bases lining up with TRBD1. V trimming: 0 bases; J trimming: 4 bases; junction bases outside the gene matches: 2. The length of the CDR3 is 14 residues. Germline CDR1 is MNHEY and CDR2 is SVGAGI. Here the CDR3 reads CASSYSSGGTEAFF. The DNA of the CDR3 is TGTGCCAGCAGTTACTCTTCAGGGGGCACTGAAGCTTTCTTT.

As for this clonotype: The CDR3 does not close with the conserved phenylalanine or tryptophan, likely indicating a read error. Because the CDR3's place on the DNA is in doubt, the DNA is left out and the CDR3 is given as listed by TCRdb. The chain has TRBV7-9 and TRBJ2-6; no check of the table's D call, TRBD1, against the DNA was made. CDR1 SEHNR and CDR2 FQNEAQ come from the germline V gene (reference sequence). The CDR3 is made up of 8 amino acids, end residues included. CDR3 sequence reads: CASSYRTG.

The V gene is TRBV6-5, the J gene TRBJ2-2, with 12 nucleotides matching TRBD1. Trimming removed 5 bases from V and 4 bases from J; junction bases left unmatched: 11. Germline V lookup: CDR1 MNHEY, CDR2 SVGAGI. The CDR3 length is 18 residues. The CDR3 DNA is TGTGCCAGCAGTGCCCCACCGGGACAGGGGGCGGGCACCGGGGAGCTGTTTTTT. It is translated as CASSAPPGQGAGTGELFF.

Points on this clonotype: An end of the junction differs from the germline gene, which may be a read error. The chain employs TRBV15 and TRBJ2-7, with 11 positions matching TRBD1. This CDR3 region has 14 residues. In germline, CDR1 is LNHNV, CDR2 YYDKDF (reference sequence). For the CDR3, the DNA is TGTGCCGCCAGCTGGGGGACAGGGGGCTACGAGCAGTACTTC. This translates into CAASWGTGGYEQYF.

CDR3 in amino acids: CASSRLHRLNQPQHF. The CDR3 bases are TGTGCCAGCAGCCGTCTCCACAGACTAAATCAGCCCCAGCATTTT. The chain recombines TRBV12-3 or TRBV12-4 with TRBJ1-5, with D unclear. V was shortened by 6 bases and J by 4 bases, with 16 bases between the two germline ends. This CDR3 spans 15 amino acids.

The chain uses TRBV29-1 and TRBJ2-7; possible D gene TRBD2, 6 bases. CDR1 and CDR2 (germline): SQVTM, ANQGSEA. The CDR3 runs 13 residues. The V end was cut by 3 bases, the J end by 6 bases, with 15 bases between. The CDR3 protein is CSVEGRGGSEQYF. The CDR3, as DNA: TGCAGCGTTGAGGGAAGGGGAGGTTCCGAGCAGTACTTC.

V usage is TRBV2 and J usage is TRBJ2-7; 9 bases line up with TRBD1. The V and J ends lost 8 bases and 3 bases, in that order; junction bases with no gene match: 5. CDR3 length equals 13 residues. Germline V CDR1 and CDR2: SNHLY, FYNNEI. The CDR3 here is CASEGQGYYEQYF. In DNA form, the CDR3 reads TGTGCCAGCGAAGGACAGGGGTACTACGAGCAGTACTTC.

This CDR3 is CASSGVRDRSSGNTIYF. Written as DNA, the CDR3 is TGTGCCAGCAGTGGGGTTCGGGACAGGTCCTCTGGAAACACCATATATTTT. V usage is TRBV2 and J usage is TRBJ1-3; 8 nucleotides match TRBD1. The CDR3 runs 17 residues. J lost 0 bases, V lost 4 bases, and 8 bases had no gene match. Germline assignment: CDR1 SNHLY and CDR2 FYNNEI.

The CDR3 DNA reads as TGTGCCATCGGTCAGAATCAGCCCCAGCATTTT. Residues: CAIGQNQPQHF. The chain employs TRBV10-3 and TRBJ1-5; D call uncertain. With 8 bases removed from V and 4 bases from J, the gap between germline ends came to 6 bases. This CDR3 comprises 11 residues. From germline, CDR1 is ENHRY and CDR2 SYGVKD.

The chain uses TRBV10-2 and TRBJ1-1, with TRBD1 matching 9 bases. This CDR3 is built from 12 residues. Unmatched junction bases numbered 6, after V lost 10 bases and J lost 6 bases. Germline assignment: CDR1 WSHSY and CDR2 SAAADI. As DNA, the CDR3 is TGCGCCACCCATTGGACAGGGGCTGAAGCTTTCTTT. It encodes CATHWTGAEAFF.

The chain joins TRBV25-1 to TRBJ1-2, with 8 bases that match TRBD1. The CDR3 contains 14 residues. Germline-derived CDR1 and CDR2 are MGHDK and SYGVNS. CDR3 in DNA: TGTGCTTCCCCGGACAGGGCTCGGCTAGGTGGCTACACCTTC. This sequence encodes CASPDRARLGGYTF.

This chain uses TRBV2 with TRBJ2-7; 7 nucleotides line up with TRBD2. V gave up 4 bases and J gave up 1 base; unmatched junction bases: 13. The CDR3 extends over 17 amino acids. Germline CDR1 is SNHLY and CDR2 is FYNNEI. The CDR3 loop is CASSVLGLGGGSYEQYF. The CDR3 DNA reads TGTGCCAGCAGTGTACTAGGACTGGGCGGGGGTTCCTACGAGCAGTACTTC.

The chain has TRBV29-1 and TRBJ2-5, with D maybe TRBD2 (6 bases). The CDR3 runs 13 residues. Germline V gene sequence: CDR1 SQVTM, CDR2 ANQGSEA. V lost 8 bases and J lost 0, with 13 bases in between. CDR3 region: CSLGGPHQETQYF. The CDR3 region has the DNA TGCAGCTTGGGGGGACCACACCAAGAGACCCAGTACTTC.

This clonotype was detected ten times or more. This rearrangement joins TRBV20-1 to TRBJ2-5, with D possibly matching TRBD2 (6 bases). Germline V lookup: CDR1 DFQATT, CDR2 SNEGSKA (reference sequence). The CDR3 loop spans 15 amino acids. Trimming took off 3 bases at V and 3 bases at J, with 17 bases between the two ends. This CDR3 reads CSASDRVEGEETQYF. The CDR3 DNA follows: TGCAGTGCTAGTGACCGGGTGGAGGGCGAAGAGACCCAGTACTTC.